The 23 T cell receptor beta chains presented below share a single source sample, sequenced in a study of shared clonotypes between healthy human individuals. Data came from immunoSEQ multiplex PCR; TCRdb stores just in-frame clones and leaves some out. The table has about 490,000 clones, about 85% seen once. Material: PBMCs. The receptors stem from a woman aged 40 to 50 in good health. Some clones in this sample may be carry-over from other donors' samples.

V usage is TRBV18 and J usage is TRBJ2-7; 7 bases are a match to TRBD1. This CDR3 has 14 amino acids. The germline V gene has CDR1 KGHSH and CDR2 LQKENI. After removal of 1 base from V and 2 bases from J, the junction contained 2 bases not matched to a gene. The CDR3 reads CASSPLGQTYEQYF. The CDR3, as DNA: TGTGCCAGCTCACCACTGGGACAGACCTACGAGCAGTACTTC.

Concerning this clone itself: This likely reflects a read error, since a far larger clone is one base away. The CDR3 does not close with the conserved phenylalanine or tryptophan, likely indicating a read error. This chain uses TRBV6-5 with TRBJ2-7, with TRBD1 matching 12 bases. The length of the CDR3 is 16 residues. The junction had 5 bases not matched to a gene; V was cut back by 4 bases and J by 1 base. Germline V gene lookup returns CDR1 MNHEY and CDR2 SVGAGI. DNA for the CDR3: TGTGCCAGCAGTTCCGGGACAGGGGGCTTTTCCTACGAGCAGTACCTC. This codes for CASSSGTGGFSYEQYL.

The chain combines TRBV11-2 with TRBJ2-2; 8 bases are a match to TRBD1. The germline V gene has CDR1 SGHAT and CDR2 FQNNGV. The J segment lost 6 bases and the V segment lost 4 bases, leaving 19 bases of the junction unmatched. The CDR3 totals 19 residues. In nucleotides, the CDR3 is TGTGCCAGCAGCTCCTACACAACAGGACAGGGTGGTTTTCCCGGGGAGCTGTTTTTT. Protein product: CASSSYTTGQGGFPGELFF.

This sequence joins TRBV10-3 and TRBJ2-7, with D hard to call. Germline assignment: CDR1 ENHRY and CDR2 SYGVKD. The CDR3 totals 13 residues. The V and J ends lost 2 bases and 2 bases respectively, with 7 bases between them. The CDR3 loop is CAISENRPYEQYF. Here the CDR3 DNA reads TGTGCCATCAGTGAGAACAGACCCTACGAGCAGTACTTC.

Only one count was recorded for this clone. This could be a read error, since a much larger clone is one nucleotide away. This rearrangement joins TRBV19 to TRBJ1-3; TRBD1 might be the D (6 bases). Germline V gives CDR1 LNHDA, CDR2 SQIVND (reference sequence). CDR3 length: 15 residues. The CDR3: CDSRPGQRSGNTIYF. The CDR3 coding sequence is TGTGACAGTAGACCGGGACAACGCTCTGGAAACACCATATATTTT.

The chain joins TRBV5-1 to TRBJ1-4; D is ambiguous. Between the trimmed V and J ends, which lost 2 bases and 0 bases, there was a span of 5 bases. The CDR3 runs 14 residues. CDR1 and CDR2 (germline): SGHRS, YFSETQ. Here the CDR3 reads CASSFDATNEKLFF. The CDR3 region has the DNA TGCGCCAGCAGCTTCGACGCAACTAATGAAAAACTGTTTTTT. Full variable domain (missing parts from reference TRBV5-1 and TRBJ1-4): KAGVTQTPRYLIKTRGQQVTLSCSPISGHRSVSWYQQTPGQGLQFLFEYFSETQRNKGNFPGRFSGRQFSNSRSEMNVSTLELGDSALYLCASSFDATNEKLFFGSGTQLSVL.

This chain links TRBV2 with TRBJ1-2; D uncertain. This CDR3 spans 13 amino acids. CDR1 and CDR2 (germline): SNHLY, FYNNEI. Trimming pared 4 bases from V and 7 bases from J, leaving 13 bases between. The DNA for the CDR3 is TGTGCCAGCAGTGGACAAGGGTTTGGTGGCTACACCTTC. Its translation is CASSGQGFGGYTF.

The chain uses TRBV5-1 and TRBJ2-5; TRBD1 might be the D (5 bases). Trimming shortened V by 5 bases and J by 3 bases, and 14 bases separated the two germline ends. Germline values: CDR1 SGHRS, CDR2 YFSETQ. CDR3 size: 14 residues. The CDR3 region is CASRSLGREETQYF. The DNA for the CDR3 is TGCGCCAGCAGAAGTTTGGGGCGAGAAGAGACCCAGTACTTC.

This clone was found once. The genes are TRBV5-1 and TRBJ2-7, with TRBD1 matching over 8 bases. In germline, CDR1 is SGHRS, CDR2 YFSETQ. This CDR3 region has 14 residues. J was trimmed by 3 bases and V by 4 bases; bases with no gene match: 6. CDR3 sequence: CASSLGQGYYEQYF. CDR3 coding DNA: TGCGCCAGCAGCCTCGGACAGGGATACTACGAGCAGTACTTC.

The gene calls are TRBV28 and TRBJ2-7; maybe TRBD2 (6 bases). Looked up from germline, CDR1 is MDHEN and CDR2 is SYDVKM. Trimming stripped 6 bases from V and 2 bases from J, with 14 bases between. This CDR3 has 14 residues. CDR3 in DNA: TGTGCCAGCAGCCAGACTAGTGTCGCCTACGAGCAGTACTTC. As protein: CASSQTSVAYEQYF.

CDR3 nucleotide sequence: TGCGCCAGCAGTGAAGGACGGACCTATGGCTACACCTTC. It specifies CASSEGRTYGYTF. This chain links TRBV10-1 with TRBJ1-2; D is uncertain. The germline V gene encodes CDR1 WNHNN and CDR2 SYGVQD (reference sequence). The V end lost 3 bases, the J end lost 4 bases, and 9 bases lay between the germline ends. This CDR3 has 13 amino acids.

The rearrangement uses TRBV2 and TRBJ2-1; possible D gene TRBD1, 6 bases. The CDR3 sequence is 14 residues long. V dropped 5 bases and J dropped 3 bases, with 11 bases sitting between them. CDR1 SNHLY and CDR2 FYNNEI come from the germline V gene. In DNA, the CDR3 is TGTGCCAGCAGTCAACAGGGAAACTACAATGAGCAGTTCTTC. Its protein product is CASSQQGNYNEQFF.

The chain is built from TRBV4-2 and TRBJ2-1; 9 nucleotides line up with TRBD2. CDR1 is LGHNA and CDR2 is YNFKEQ in the germline V gene. This CDR3 spans 15 amino acids. J lost 1 base, V lost 4 bases, and 2 bases had no gene match. The CDR3 spells CASSPTSGSYNEQFF. CDR3 DNA sequence: TGTGCCAGCAGCCCTACTAGCGGGTCCTACAATGAGCAGTTCTTC.

The gene calls are TRBV7-8 and TRBJ2-7, with 7 positions matching TRBD1. This CDR3 comprises 14 residues. CDR1 and CDR2 from the germline V gene are SGHVS and FQNEAQ. V lost 2 bases to trimming and J lost 4 bases; unmatched junction nucleotides: 5. The CDR3 sequence is CASSLYTGAYEQYF. The CDR3 nucleotides read TGTGCCAGCAGCTTATATACAGGGGCATACGAGCAGTACTTC.

This chain joins TRBV7-3 and TRBJ1-2; 7 nucleotides align to TRBD1. The V segment lost 4 bases and the J segment 7 bases; nucleotides outside the gene matches: 6. Germline CDR1 is SGHTA and CDR2 is FQGTGA. The CDR3 totals 13 residues. CDR3 sequence reads: CASSYDREGGYTF. The CDR3 coding sequence is TGTGCCAGCAGCTATGACAGGGAAGGTGGCTACACCTTC.

CDR3 bases: TGTGCCAGCAGCTTGGAACGCAACTACGAGCAGTACTTC. It specifies CASSLERNYEQYF. The chain has TRBV5-4 and TRBJ2-7; D remains unclear. The CDR3 is 13 residues long. Germline CDR1 SGHNT, CDR2 YYREEE (reference sequence). V lost 0 bases, J lost 3 bases, and 7 bases lay in between.

With regard to this clone: A far larger clone is only one base removed, so a read error is likely. Other nucleotide sequences in the sample specify the same CDR3. The V call is TRBV19, the J call TRBJ1-4; no clear D gene. Germline loops: CDR1 LNHDA, CDR2 SQIVND (reference sequence). This CDR3 is built from 15 residues. CDR3 nucleotide sequence: TGTGCCAGTAGTATAGTGGAGTTCGCTAATGAAAAACTATTTTTT. The encoded protein is CASSIVEFANEKLFF. The full variable domain, its missing parts supplied by reference TRBV19 and TRBJ1-4, is DGGITQSPKYLFRKEGQNVTLSCEQNLNHDAMYWYRQDPGQGLRLIYYSQIVNDFQKGDIAEGYSVSREKKESFPLTVTSAQKNPTAFYLCASSIVEFANEKLFFGSGTQLSVL.

The rearrangement links TRBV5-1 to TRBJ2-1; D tentatively reads TRBD1 or TRBD2 (6 bases each). With 5 bases removed from V and 6 bases from J, the gap between germline ends came to 21 bases. This CDR3 spans 16 amino acids. In germline, CDR1 is SGHRS, CDR2 YFSETQ. This CDR3 is CASSPTWGAGANEQFF. DNA of the CDR3: TGCGCCAGCAGTCCAACTTGGGGGGCTGGGGCCAATGAGCAGTTCTTC.

The V call is TRBV9, the J call TRBJ2-1, with D perhaps given as TRBD1 or TRBD2 (6 bases each). The CDR3 length is 15 residues. The V gene lost 1 base and the J gene lost 4 bases, with 12 bases spanning the gap. The germline gives CDR1 SGDLS, CDR2 YYNGEE. The DNA for the CDR3 is TGTGCCAGCAGCGTAAAAGGGGGAGGATACAATGAGCAGTTCTTC. Residues: CASSVKGGGYNEQFF.

CDR3 region: CASSQAPIGDNEKLFF. CDR3 bases: TGTGCCAGCAGCCAAGCTCCTATCGGGGATAATGAAAAACTGTTTTTT. The rearrangement uses TRBV4-2 and TRBJ1-4; no reliable D call. The CDR3 consists of 16 residues. V was shortened by 1 base and J by 4 bases, with 13 bases between the two germline ends. CDR1 is LGHNA and CDR2 is YNFKEQ in the germline V gene.

The V gene is TRBV29-1, the J gene TRBJ2-7, with 8 bases lining up with TRBD1. The germline gives CDR1 SQVTM, CDR2 ANQGSEA. V trimming: 7 bases; J trimming: 5 bases; junction bases outside the gene matches: 7. The CDR3 runs 12 residues. The CDR3 DNA reads TGCAGCGCCCTACAGGGGGTCCACGAGCAGTACTTC. Protein product: CSALQGVHEQYF.

Only a few counts were recorded for this clone. The chain couples TRBV25-1 to TRBJ2-1, with unresolved D. The V end was cut by 6 bases, the J end by 2 bases, with 14 bases between. This CDR3 region has 15 residues. Germline CDR1 MGHDK, CDR2 SYGVNS. CDR3 residues: CASSLVPEAYNEQFF. The CDR3 bases are TGTGCCAGCAGCTTAGTTCCAGAGGCCTACAATGAGCAGTTCTTC.

This clone has at least ten counts. The V gene is TRBV2, the J gene TRBJ2-1, with D perhaps given as TRBD1 or TRBD2 (5 bases each). The germline V and J ends were trimmed by 2 bases and 5 bases, with 10 bases remaining between them. Looked up from germline, CDR1 is SNHLY and CDR2 is FYNNEI. The CDR3 is 14 amino acids. CDR3 bases: TGTGCCAGCAGTGAATGGGACGCGGACAATGAGCAGTTCTTC. Its protein is CASSEWDADNEQFF.